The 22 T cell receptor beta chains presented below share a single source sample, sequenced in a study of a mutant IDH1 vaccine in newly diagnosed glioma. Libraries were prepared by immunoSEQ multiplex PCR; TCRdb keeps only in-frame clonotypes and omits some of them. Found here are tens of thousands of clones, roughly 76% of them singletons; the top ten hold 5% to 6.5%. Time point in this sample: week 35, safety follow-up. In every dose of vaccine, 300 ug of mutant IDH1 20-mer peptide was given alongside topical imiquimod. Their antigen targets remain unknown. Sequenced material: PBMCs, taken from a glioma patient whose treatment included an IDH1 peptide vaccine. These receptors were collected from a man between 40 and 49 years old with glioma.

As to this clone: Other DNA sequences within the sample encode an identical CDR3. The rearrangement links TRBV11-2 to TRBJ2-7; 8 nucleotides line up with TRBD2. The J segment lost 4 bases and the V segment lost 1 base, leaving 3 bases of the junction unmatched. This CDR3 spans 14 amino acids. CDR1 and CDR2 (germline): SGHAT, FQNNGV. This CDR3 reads CASSLAGGPYEQYF. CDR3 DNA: TGTGCCAGCAGCTTAGCGGGAGGGCCGTACGAGCAGTACTTC.

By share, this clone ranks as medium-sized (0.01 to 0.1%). The CDR3 spells CASSTGSTGELFF. As DNA, the CDR3 is TGTGCCAGCAGTACAGGGAGCACCGGGGAGCTGTTTTTT. V usage is TRBV4-2 and J usage is TRBJ2-2, with a possible D match to TRBD1 (6 bases). V shed 6 bases and J shed 4 bases, with 9 bases lying between them. This CDR3 comprises 13 residues. Germline CDR1 reads LGHNA; CDR2 reads YNFKEQ.

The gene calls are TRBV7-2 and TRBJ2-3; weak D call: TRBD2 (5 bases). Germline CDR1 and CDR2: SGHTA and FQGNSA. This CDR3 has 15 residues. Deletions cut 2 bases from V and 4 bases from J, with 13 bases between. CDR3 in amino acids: CASSLRRLRPDTQYF. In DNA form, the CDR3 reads TGTGCCAGCAGCTTAAGGAGGCTCAGACCAGATACGCAGTATTTT.

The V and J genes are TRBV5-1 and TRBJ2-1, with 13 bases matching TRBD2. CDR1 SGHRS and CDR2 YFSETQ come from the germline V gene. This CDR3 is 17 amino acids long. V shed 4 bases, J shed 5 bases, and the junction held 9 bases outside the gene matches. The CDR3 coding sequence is TGCGCCAGCAGCCTTCGGACTAGCGGGGGCCCTAACAATGAGCAGTTCTTC. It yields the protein CASSLRTSGGPNNEQFF.

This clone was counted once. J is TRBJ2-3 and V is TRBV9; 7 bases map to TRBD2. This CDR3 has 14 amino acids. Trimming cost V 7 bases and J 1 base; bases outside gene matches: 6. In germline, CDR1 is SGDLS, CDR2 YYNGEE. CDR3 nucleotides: TGTGCCAGCGGGGGAGGGAGTGGCACAGATACGCAGTATTTT. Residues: CASGGGSGTDTQYF.

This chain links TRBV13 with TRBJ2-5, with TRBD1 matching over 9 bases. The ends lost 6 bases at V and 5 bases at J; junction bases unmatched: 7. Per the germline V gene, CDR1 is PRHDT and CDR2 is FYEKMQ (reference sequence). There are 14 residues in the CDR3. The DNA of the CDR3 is TGTGCCAGCAGGAAACAGGGGGCTGGCGAGACCCAGTACTTC. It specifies CASRKQGAGETQYF. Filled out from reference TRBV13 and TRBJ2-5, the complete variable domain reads AAGVIQSPRHLIKEKRETATLKCYPIPRHDTVYWYQQGPGQDPQFLISFYEKMQSDKGSIPDRFSAQQFSDYHSELNMSSLELGDSALYFCASRKQGAGETQYFGPGTRLLVL.

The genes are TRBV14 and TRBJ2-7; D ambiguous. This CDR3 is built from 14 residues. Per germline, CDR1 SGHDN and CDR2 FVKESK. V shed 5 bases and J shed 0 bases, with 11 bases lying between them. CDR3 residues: CASSSVLSSYEQYF. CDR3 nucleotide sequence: TGTGCCAGCAGCTCGGTCCTTAGCTCCTACGAGCAGTACTTC.

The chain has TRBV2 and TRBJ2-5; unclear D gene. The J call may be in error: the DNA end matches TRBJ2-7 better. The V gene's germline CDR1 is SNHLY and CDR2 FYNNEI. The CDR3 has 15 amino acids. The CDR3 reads CATNEVGALSYEQYF. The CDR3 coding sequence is TGTGCCACCAATGAAGTGGGTGCCCTCTCCTACGAGCAGTACTTC.

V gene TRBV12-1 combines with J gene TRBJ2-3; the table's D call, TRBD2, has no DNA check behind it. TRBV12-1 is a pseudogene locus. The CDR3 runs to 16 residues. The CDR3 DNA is TGTGCCAGCCGAAAGACTAGCGGACCTGACACAGATACGCAGTATTTT. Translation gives CASRKTSGPDTDTQYF.

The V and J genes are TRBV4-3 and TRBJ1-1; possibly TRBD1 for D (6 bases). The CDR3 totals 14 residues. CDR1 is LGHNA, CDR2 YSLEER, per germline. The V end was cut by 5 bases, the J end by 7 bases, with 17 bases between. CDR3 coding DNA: TGCGCCAGCAGCAAAATCCGGGGGCAGGGTGAAGCTTTCTTT. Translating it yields CASSKIRGQGEAFF.

CDR3: CAISERGISTDTQYF. The CDR3 nucleotides read TGTGCCATCAGTGAAAGGGGAATTAGCACAGATACGCAGTATTTT. The chain uses TRBV10-3 and TRBJ2-3; D is possibly TRBD1 (5 bases). Deletions cut 3 bases from V and 0 bases from J, with 10 bases between. This CDR3 has 15 amino acids. Germline V gene lookup returns CDR1 ENHRY and CDR2 SYGVKD.

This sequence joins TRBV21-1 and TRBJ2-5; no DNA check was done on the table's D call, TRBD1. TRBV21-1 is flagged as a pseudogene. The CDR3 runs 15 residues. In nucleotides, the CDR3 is TGTGCCAGCAGCAAAGGGACACATATCCAAGAGACCCAGTACTTC. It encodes CASSKGTHIQETQYF.

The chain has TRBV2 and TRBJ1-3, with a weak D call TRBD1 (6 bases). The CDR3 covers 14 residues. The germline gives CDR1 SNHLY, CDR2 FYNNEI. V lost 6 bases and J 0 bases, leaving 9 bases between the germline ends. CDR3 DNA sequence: TGTGCCAGCAGGACAGGCCTCTCTGGAAACACCATATATTTT. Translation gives CASRTGLSGNTIYF.

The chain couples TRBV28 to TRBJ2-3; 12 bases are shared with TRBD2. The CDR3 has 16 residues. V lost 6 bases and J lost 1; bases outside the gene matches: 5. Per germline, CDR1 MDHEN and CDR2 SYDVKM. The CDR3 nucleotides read TGTGCCAGCAGGACTAGCGGGAGCGTGGGCACAGATACGCAGTATTTT. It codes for CASRTSGSVGTDTQYF.

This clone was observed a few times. CDR3 in amino acids: CASSSGVTDTQYF. CDR3 nucleotide sequence: TGCGCCAGCAGTTCTGGGGTCACAGATACGCAGTATTTT. The chain couples TRBV5-1 to TRBJ2-3; D is ambiguous. This CDR3 is 13 amino acids long. The V gene lost 5 bases and the J gene lost 2 bases, with 9 bases spanning the gap. Germline CDR1 SGHRS, CDR2 YFSETQ.

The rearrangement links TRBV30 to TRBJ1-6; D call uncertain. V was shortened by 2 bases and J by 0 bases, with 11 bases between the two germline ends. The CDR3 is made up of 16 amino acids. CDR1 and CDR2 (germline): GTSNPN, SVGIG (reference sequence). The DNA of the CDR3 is TGTGCCTGGAGTAGAAACTCTCTCTCCTATAATTCACCCCTCCACTTT. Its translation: CAWSRNSLSYNSPLHF.

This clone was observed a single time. CDR3 loop: CAWRAGTGRDTQYF. The CDR3 nucleotides read TGTGCCTGGAGGGCCGGGACAGGACGCGATACGCAGTATTTT. The V call is TRBV30, the J call TRBJ2-3, with TRBD1 identical over 8 bases. The ends lost 3 bases at V and 6 bases at J; junction bases unmatched: 8. This CDR3 contains 14 residues. The germline V gene encodes CDR1 GTSNPN and CDR2 SVGIG (reference sequence).

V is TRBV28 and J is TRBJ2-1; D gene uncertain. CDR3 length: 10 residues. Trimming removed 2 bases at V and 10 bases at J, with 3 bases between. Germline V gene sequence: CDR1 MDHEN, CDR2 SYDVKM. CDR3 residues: CASSLGEQFF. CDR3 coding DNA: TGTGCCAGCAGTTTAGGGGAGCAGTTCTTC.

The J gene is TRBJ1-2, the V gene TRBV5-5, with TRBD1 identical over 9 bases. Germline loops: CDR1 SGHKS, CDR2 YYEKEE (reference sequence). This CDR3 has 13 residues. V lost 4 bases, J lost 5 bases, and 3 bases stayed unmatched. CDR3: CASSRGTGYGYTF. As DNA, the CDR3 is TGTGCCAGCAGCAGAGGGACAGGGTATGGCTACACCTTC.

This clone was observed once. The CDR3 region is CASSADLFSTDTQYF. The CDR3 DNA follows: TGTGCCAGCAGCGCCGACCTTTTCTCCACAGATACGCAGTATTTT. The chain has TRBV9 and TRBJ2-3; no reliable D call. CDR1 SGDLS and CDR2 YYNGEE come from the germline V gene. V lost 3 bases and J 2 bases, leaving 13 bases between the germline ends. CDR3 length: 15 amino acids.

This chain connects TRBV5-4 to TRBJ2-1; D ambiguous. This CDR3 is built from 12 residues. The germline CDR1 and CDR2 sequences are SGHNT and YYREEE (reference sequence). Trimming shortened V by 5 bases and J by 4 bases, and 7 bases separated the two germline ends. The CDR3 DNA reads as TGTGCCAGCAGAACATCGTACAATGAGCAGTTCTTC. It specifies CASRTSYNEQFF.

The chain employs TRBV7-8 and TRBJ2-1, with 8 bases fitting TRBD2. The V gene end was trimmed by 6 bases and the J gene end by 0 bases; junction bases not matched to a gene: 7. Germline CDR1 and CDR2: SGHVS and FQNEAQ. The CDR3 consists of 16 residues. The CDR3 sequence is CASRNTSGVSYNEQFF. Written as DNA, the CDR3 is TGTGCCAGCAGAAACACTAGCGGAGTCTCCTACAATGAGCAGTTCTTC.